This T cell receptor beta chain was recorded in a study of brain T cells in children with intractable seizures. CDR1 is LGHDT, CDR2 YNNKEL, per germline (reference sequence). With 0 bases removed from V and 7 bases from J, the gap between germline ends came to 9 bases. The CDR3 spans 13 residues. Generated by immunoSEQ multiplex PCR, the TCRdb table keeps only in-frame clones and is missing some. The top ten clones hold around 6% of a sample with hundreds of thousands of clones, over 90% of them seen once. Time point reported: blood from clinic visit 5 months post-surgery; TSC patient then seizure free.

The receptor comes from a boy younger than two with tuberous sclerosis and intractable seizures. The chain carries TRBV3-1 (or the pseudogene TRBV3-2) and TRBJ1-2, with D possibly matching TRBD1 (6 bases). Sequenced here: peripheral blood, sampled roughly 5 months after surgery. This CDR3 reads CASSQDRGVGYTF. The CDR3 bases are TGTGCCAGCAGCCAAGATAGGGGGGTTGGCTACACCTTC.